This T cell receptor beta chain was identified during a study of CD4+ T cells in melanoma. Concerning this clone: Its antigen remains unknown.

Germline CDR1 and CDR2: SGHVS and FNYEAQ. Trimming took off 2 bases at V and 7 bases at J, with 6 bases between the two ends. CDR3 length equals 12 residues. Whole-study results and caveats: Diverse differentiation states were reported for melanoma neoantigen-specific CD4+ T cells. A reported correlation linked neoantigen-specific CD4+ T cells to CD8+, macrophage and B cell function.

The protocol was immunoSEQ multiplex PCR, while the TCRdb copy is restricted to in-frame clones and leaves out a portion. The repertoire holds roughly 60,000 clones, 55% to 75% seen once, with 4.5% to 6% in the top ten. J is TRBJ1-5 and V is TRBV7-6, with D uncertain. This sequence was found in a human donor with melanoma. Sequenced sample: tumor tissue. The DNA of the CDR3 is TGTGCCAGCAGCTTACTTGGACAGCCCCAGCATTTT. Translation: CASSLLGQPQHF. Variable domain in full (rest from reference TRBV7-6 and TRBJ1-5): GAGVSQSPRYKVTKRGQDVALRCDPISGHVSLYWYRQALGQGPEFLTYFNYEAQQDKSGLPNDRFSAERPEGSISTLTIQRTEQRDSAMYRCASSLLGQPQHFGDGTRLSIL.